This TCR beta chain was observed in a study of T cells after yellow fever vaccination. For the study at large: Any fraction with a low cell number was prepared using SMART-Seq v4 Ultra Low Input. The study, taken as a whole, reports: At under 98% for CD4 and over 80% for CD8, most primary-vaccination clones showed up again after the booster.

As TCR cDNA was made by 5'RACE template switching, a universal primer site and UMIs were added. One entry per CDR3 protein, called by TCRdb with MiXCR from the 5' RACE reads. Of around 610,000 distinct CDR3 sequences in the sample, around an eighth are singletons; the top ten hold 11% to 15%. Germline values: CDR1 SNHLY, CDR2 FYNNEI. V dropped 2 bases and J dropped 3; count of bases not matched to a gene: 2. The CDR3 consists of 15 residues. This clonotype has just a few counts. Its antigen is undetermined. The rearrangement uses TRBV2 and TRBJ2-2; 8 bases fit TRBD2. Sequenced here: PBMCs, sampled on the day of the yellow fever booster vaccination. The TCR was taken from a young man who received the YFV17D yellow fever vaccine. The CDR3 coding sequence is TGTGCCAGCAGTGAAACTAGCGGCTACACCGGGGAGCTGTTTTTT. It is translated as CASSETSGYTGELFF.